This entry concerns a single T cell receptor (beta chain). No antigen is known for it. This sample is drawn from a study of breast tumors, draining lymph nodes, adjacent tissues. Study-level findings and limits: Compared with lymph nodes, tumors were less diverse; compared with nontumor tissue, more. The data were judged consistent with most tumor T cells coming from lymph node and expanding in tumor. Data only fit, rather than demonstrated, lymph node origin of most tumor T cells. Compared with basal-like, luminal-like tumors shared significantly more repertoire with nontumor tissue.

TCRdb itself ran the multiplex PCR reads through MiXCR, one entry per CDR3 protein. The table has roughly 260,000 distinct CDR3 sequences, over 30% seen once. Breast cancer patients provided tissue from their axillary draining lymph nodes. This receptor was taken from a female donor with breast cancer. Some clones in this sample may be carry-over from other donors' samples. Sequencing used axillary lymph node tissue.

The CDR3 DNA reads as TGCGCCAGCAGCATAGGTGGGACAGGCAATCAGCCCCAGCATTTT. Translation: CASSIGGTGNQPQHF. This chain links TRBV5-1 with TRBJ1-5; TRBD1 matches 7 bases. This CDR3 comprises 15 residues. V shed 4 bases and J 2 bases; nucleotides not matched to a gene: 6. Germline V lookup: CDR1 SGHRS, CDR2 YFSETQ.